This paragraph reports one T cell receptor (beta chain). These data are taken from a study of long-term antiretroviral therapy in people with HIV. The ends lost 7 bases at V and 5 bases at J; junction bases unmatched: 5. The CDR3 length is 14 residues. Germline CDR1 and CDR2: SNHLY and FYNNEI. Sequencing relied on immunoSEQ assay v3.0, run at survey level. Assay used: immunoSEQ multiplex PCR; TCRdb lists only in-frame clones, some missing. This sample has about 16,000 clones, with less than 80% found just once. The sequence was obtained from a woman in her forties or fifties with HIV. The chain is built from TRBV2 and TRBJ1-4; 9 bases are a match to TRBD1. Specimen: unsorted PBMCs, collected 1.5 years before starting antiretroviral therapy. The CDR3 nucleotides read TGTGCCAGCACGAACAGGGGGCGGAATGAAAAACTGTTTTTT. It specifies CASTNRGRNEKLFF.